The 32 T cell receptor beta chains below were found in one sample sequenced in a study of blood T cell repertoires in COVID-19. Clones were read by immunoSEQ multiplex PCR, and TCRdb kept only the in-frame ones, dropping some. The data show tens of thousands of clones, around 87% seen once. The sequenced sample consisted of peripheral blood. These receptors were obtained from a human donor in a cohort sampled during active COVID-19.

The chain joins TRBV18 to TRBJ2-7; tentatively, D is TRBD2 (6 bases). Trimming removed 6 bases from V and 2 bases from J, with 14 bases in between. The CDR3 totals 14 residues. Germline lookup yields CDR1 KGHSH and CDR2 LQKENI. CDR3: CASSHSGLPYEQYF. The CDR3 coding sequence is TGTGCCAGCTCTCACAGCGGGCTCCCCTACGAGCAGTACTTC.

The V gene is TRBV6-1, the J gene TRBJ2-6; D gene ambiguous. CDR1 and CDR2 from the germline V gene are MNHNS and SASEGT. Trimming shortened V by 3 bases and J by 0 bases, and 6 bases separated the two germline ends. This CDR3 is built from 15 residues. CDR3 nucleotide sequence: TGTGCCAGCAGTGAGCAGAACTCTGGGGCCAACGTCCTGACTTTC. As protein: CASSEQNSGANVLTF.

The table lists this clone with a few counts. This rearrangement joins TRBV30 to TRBJ2-7, with D maybe TRBD2 (5 bases). The germline CDR1 and CDR2 sequences are GTSNPN and SVGIG (reference sequence). Between the trimmed V and J ends, which lost 2 bases and 7 bases, there was a span of 15 bases. The CDR3 is 13 amino acids. CDR3 protein: CAWSLARTGEQYF. In DNA, the CDR3 is TGTGCCTGGAGTCTGGCCCGGACGGGGGAGCAGTACTTC.

This rearrangement joins TRBV27 to TRBJ2-3; 16 nucleotides match TRBD2. The CDR3 spans 15 residues. Unmatched junction bases numbered 6, after V lost 8 bases and J lost 7 bases. Germline CDR1 MNHEY, CDR2 SMNVEV (reference sequence). CDR3 sequence: CASQGLAGGWHTQYF. The CDR3 DNA sequence: TGTGCCAGCCAGGGACTAGCGGGAGGGTGGCATACGCAGTATTTT.

This sequence joins TRBV29-1 and TRBJ1-1; 7 nucleotides agree with TRBD1. V shed 0 bases, J shed 0 bases, and the junction held 10 bases outside the gene matches. The CDR3 totals 17 residues. Germline V gives CDR1 SQVTM, CDR2 ANQGSEA. CDR3 coding DNA: TGCAGCGTTGAAGATCTTAGGGACAGCTTCATGAACACTGAAGCTTTCTTT. Translated: CSVEDLRDSFMNTEAFF.

The CDR3 DNA reads as TGCAGCGCAGGGAAGGCGTACGAGCAGTACTTC. Its translation: CSAGKAYEQYF. This chain connects TRBV20-1 to TRBJ2-7, with a weak D call TRBD1 (5 bases). The CDR3 totals 11 residues. Germline loops: CDR1 DFQATT, CDR2 SNEGSKA (reference sequence).

This chain links TRBV4-3 with TRBJ1-1; 10 positions agree with TRBD1. This CDR3 comprises 16 residues. The V and J ends lost 6 bases and 7 bases, in that order; junction bases with no gene match: 14. Germline values: CDR1 LGHNA, CDR2 YSLEER. The CDR3 here is CASSRQGALIGNEAFF. CDR3 nucleotide sequence: TGCGCCAGCAGTCGACAGGGGGCGCTGATTGGGAATGAAGCTTTCTTT.

The CDR3: CASYPMTGELYEQYF. As DNA, the CDR3 is TGTGCCAGCTATCCAATGACAGGGGAGCTGTACGAGCAGTACTTC. The chain couples TRBV6-5 to TRBJ2-7; TRBD1 matches 8 bases. V was clipped by 8 bases and J by 4 bases; unmatched bases: 13. Germline CDR1 and CDR2: MNHEY and SVGAGI. The CDR3 runs 15 residues.

V usage is TRBV2 and J usage is TRBJ2-2; TRBD2 aligns across 8 bases. Looked up from germline, CDR1 is SNHLY and CDR2 is FYNNEI. The V and J ends lost 7 bases and 3 bases, in that order; junction bases with no gene match: 7. This CDR3 is 15 amino acids long. Here the CDR3 DNA reads TGTGCCAGCACCCTAACGGGGGGGCACACCGGGGAGCTGTTTTTT. The encoded protein is CASTLTGGHTGELFF.

The V and J genes are TRBV28 and TRBJ1-5, with TRBD1 matching over 7 bases. The CDR3 length is 14 residues. The junction had 5 bases not matched to a gene; V was cut back by 6 bases and J by 3 bases. Germline V gives CDR1 MDHEN, CDR2 SYDVKM. CDR3 sequence (DNA): TGTGCCAGCAGCCCGACAGGGTACAATCAGCCCCAGCATTTT. Translating gives CASSPTGYNQPQHF.

The chain couples TRBV10-3 to TRBJ1-1; D is perhaps TRBD1 (6 bases). Germline CDR1 ENHRY, CDR2 SYGVKD. Trimming pared 6 bases from V and 1 base from J, leaving 12 bases between. The CDR3 extends over 14 amino acids. Here the CDR3 DNA reads TGTGCCATCAGATACGGACAGCGGAACACTGAAGCTTTCTTT. It encodes CAIRYGQRNTEAFF.

V gene TRBV19 combines with J gene TRBJ1-2; D is possibly TRBD1 (5 bases). The CDR3 totals 14 residues. Trimming took 2 bases from V and 8 from J, leaving 15 bases between them. CDR1 and CDR2 from the germline V gene are LNHDA and SQIVND (reference sequence). The CDR3 region is CASSITQQGSGYTF. CDR3 bases: TGTGCCAGTAGTATAACCCAGCAGGGCTCGGGCTACACCTTC.

The CDR3 DNA is TGTGCCAGCTGGGGACAGGGGGCCGGTAATTCACCCCTCCACTTT. Translating gives CASWGQGAGNSPLHF. This sequence joins TRBV27 and TRBJ1-6, with 12 bases that match TRBD1. The CDR3 covers 15 residues. V lost 8 bases and J lost 6; bases outside the gene matches: 5. Germline CDR1 is MNHEY and CDR2 is SMNVEV (reference sequence).

This clone has more than one count but fewer than ten. The chain links TRBV5-1 to TRBJ1-2; 11 bases map to TRBD1. CDR3 length: 14 residues. The V and J ends lost 4 bases and 8 bases, in that order; junction bases with no gene match: 7. CDR1 is SGHRS and CDR2 is YFSETQ in the germline V gene. CDR3 nucleotide sequence: TGCGCCAGCAGCGGGAGGACAGGGGGCATAGGCTACACCTTC. The encoded protein is CASSGRTGGIGYTF.

The V and J genes are TRBV28 and TRBJ1-4; 7 bases fit TRBD1. The V gene end was trimmed by 5 bases and the J gene end by 5 bases; junction bases not matched to a gene: 8. The CDR3 loop spans 15 amino acids. Germline values: CDR1 MDHEN, CDR2 SYDVKM. The CDR3 loop reads CASSGGGAGNEKLFF. The CDR3 bases are TGTGCCAGCAGTGGAGGGGGCGCGGGCAATGAAAAACTGTTTTTT.

This CDR3 is CASSLEGGASNEQFF. CDR3 DNA sequence: TGTGCCAGCAGCTTAGAGGGGGGGGCATCCAATGAGCAGTTCTTC. The chain has TRBV7-8 and TRBJ2-1; TRBD2 is a possible D gene (7 bases). CDR1 and CDR2 from the germline V gene are SGHVS and FQNEAQ. The V end was cut by 1 base, the J end by 6 bases, with 13 bases between. The CDR3 contains 15 residues. The full variable domain, completed using reference TRBV7-8 and TRBJ2-1, is GAGVSQSPRYKVAKRGQDVALRCDPISGHVSLFWYQQALGQGPEFLTYFQNEAQLDKSGLPSDRFFAERPEGSVSTLKIQRTQQEDSAVYLCASSLEGGASNEQFFGPGTRLTVL.

This chain links TRBV6-1 with TRBJ1-1; no reliable D call. V lost 2 bases, J lost 1 base, and 11 bases lay in between. There are 15 residues in the CDR3. Germline CDR1 MNHNS, CDR2 SASEGT. CDR3 DNA sequence: TGTGCCAGCAGTGAATTAGGAACAGAGAACACTGAAGCTTTCTTT. This sequence encodes CASSELGTENTEAFF.

The chain links TRBV10-3 to TRBJ2-5; TRBD2 is a possible D gene (6 bases). Trimming cost V 6 bases and J 5 bases, with 16 bases left between them. Germline V lookup: CDR1 ENHRY, CDR2 SYGVKD. The CDR3 contains 14 residues. Here the CDR3 reads CAIRARASGETQYF. CDR3 DNA sequence: TGTGCCATCAGAGCCCGAGCGAGCGGGGAGACCCAGTACTTC.

The chain is built from TRBV27 and TRBJ2-1; 9 nucleotides match TRBD2. The germline V gene encodes CDR1 MNHEY and CDR2 SMNVEV (reference sequence). V gave up 3 bases and J gave up 8 bases; unmatched junction bases: 11. This CDR3 region has 16 residues. For the CDR3, the DNA is TGTGCCAGCAGTTTTGATACCTCTAGCGGGAACCATGAGCAGTTCTTC. It specifies CASSFDTSSGNHEQFF.

This clone was picked up a small number of times. The chain's CDR3 is CASSLIDTSGRPREQYF. Written as DNA, the CDR3 is TGCGCCAGCAGCTTGATCGATACTAGCGGGAGACCTCGCGAGCAGTACTTC. The V and J genes are TRBV5-1 and TRBJ2-7; 11 bases agree with TRBD2. CDR3 length equals 17 residues. Germline CDR1 and CDR2: SGHRS and YFSETQ. V lost 1 base and J lost 6; bases outside the gene matches: 12.

The CDR3 reads CASSPPLVRVPYGYTF. CDR3 sequence (DNA): TGTGCCAGCTCACCACCCCTGGTCAGGGTACCCTATGGCTACACCTTC. The gene calls are TRBV18 and TRBJ1-2; perhaps TRBD1 as D (5 bases). Trimming removed 0 bases at V and 4 bases at J, with 15 bases between. From germline, CDR1 is KGHSH and CDR2 LQKENI. This CDR3 is built from 16 residues.

This sequence joins TRBV27 and TRBJ1-5, with 11 nucleotides matching TRBD1. CDR3 size: 15 residues. The germline V gene encodes CDR1 MNHEY and CDR2 SMNVEV (reference sequence). V shed 6 bases and J 6 bases; nucleotides not matched to a gene: 7. The CDR3 protein is CASSPRTGGGQPQHF. DNA of the CDR3: TGTGCCAGCAGCCCCCGGACAGGGGGCGGTCAGCCCCAGCATTTT.

This sequence joins TRBV19 and TRBJ1-4; D is ambiguous. The V gene lost 5 bases and the J gene lost 0 bases, with 10 bases spanning the gap. The CDR3 is 15 residues long. CDR1 and CDR2 from the germline V gene are LNHDA and SQIVND (reference sequence). CDR3 sequence reads: CASSSRGPTNEKLFF. Here the CDR3 DNA reads TGTGCCAGTAGTTCACGCGGTCCAACTAATGAAAAACTGTTTTTT.

J is TRBJ1-6 and V is TRBV18, with TRBD1 matching over 9 bases. The V and J ends lost 2 bases and 8 bases, in that order; junction bases with no gene match: 1. Germline V gene lookup returns CDR1 KGHSH and CDR2 LQKENI. The CDR3 contains 14 residues. CDR3 sequence reads: CASSPGQGYSPLHF. In nucleotides, the CDR3 is TGTGCCAGCTCACCAGGACAGGGGTATTCACCCCTCCACTTT.

The chain has TRBV12-3 or TRBV12-4 and TRBJ2-6, with a tentative D call TRBD2 (6 bases). The CDR3 totals 13 residues. V lost 6 bases and J lost 5, with 8 bases in between. CDR3 bases: TGTGCCAGCAGGGGGGGTAGGGCCAACGTCCTGACTTTC. Protein sequence: CASRGGRANVLTF.

The V gene is TRBV6-2 or TRBV6-3, the J gene TRBJ2-1; the D is unclear. The CDR3 is 16 amino acids. CDR1 is MNHEY, CDR2 SVGEGT, per germline. V lost 0 bases, J lost 0 bases, and 9 bases lay in between. The CDR3 DNA follows: TGTGCCAGCAGTTACTCGAAGCGTGGCTCCTACAATGAGCAGTTCTTC. It codes for CASSYSKRGSYNEQFF.

The chain links TRBV6-5 to TRBJ1-2, with a tentative D call TRBD1 (6 bases). Per the germline V gene, CDR1 is MNHEY and CDR2 is SVGAGI. V lost 6 bases, J lost 2 bases, and 10 bases lay in between. CDR3 length equals 13 residues. DNA of the CDR3: TGTGCCAGCAGCAGAGACAGGAACTATGGCTACACCTTC. This translates into CASSRDRNYGYTF.

This clone was seen just once. CDR3 DNA: TGTGCCAGCAGCTTACGGCTAGCGGGAGGGCCAACAGATACGCAGTATTTT. This sequence encodes CASSLRLAGGPTDTQYF. The V call is TRBV11-3, the J call TRBJ2-3; the match to TRBD2 covers 12 bases. V shed 2 bases and J 3 bases; nucleotides not matched to a gene: 6. Germline CDR1 is SGHNT and CDR2 is YENEEA. CDR3 length: 17 amino acids.

V gene TRBV11-2 combines with J gene TRBJ2-2; weak D call: TRBD2 (6 bases). CDR1 is SGHAT and CDR2 is FQNNGV in the germline V gene. The V and J ends lost 5 bases and 6 bases respectively, with 22 bases between them. This CDR3 region has 17 residues. Here the CDR3 DNA reads TGTGCCAGCAGCCCCCACCATAGCGGTGTAGGGTCCGGGGAGCTGTTTTTT. Residues: CASSPHHSGVGSGELFF.

This chain links TRBV5-1 with TRBJ2-1; 11 bases match TRBD1. Looked up from germline, CDR1 is SGHRS and CDR2 is YFSETQ. This CDR3 spans 13 amino acids. The V gene end was trimmed by 4 bases and the J gene end by 8 bases; junction bases not matched to a gene: 2. The DNA for the CDR3 is TGCGCCAGCAGCAGGGACAGGGGGTATGAGCAGTTCTTC. Translation: CASSRDRGYEQFF.

V usage is TRBV4-2 and J usage is TRBJ2-1, with D maybe TRBD2 (6 bases). In germline, CDR1 is LGHNA, CDR2 YNFKEQ. CDR3 length equals 16 residues. V gave up 4 bases and J gave up 0 bases, with 13 bases separating them. The CDR3 loop is CASSRFGGSSYNEQFF. The CDR3 nucleotides read TGTGCCAGCAGCCGATTTGGGGGGAGCTCCTACAATGAGCAGTTCTTC.

The chain couples TRBV27 to TRBJ2-7; a weak D match, TRBD2 (7 bases). The V end was cut by 0 bases, the J end by 2 bases, with 14 bases between. Germline V gene lookup returns CDR1 MNHEY and CDR2 SMNVEV (reference sequence). The CDR3 totals 16 residues. The CDR3 reads CASSLSGGGRAYEQYF. CDR3 DNA: TGTGCCAGCAGTTTATCTGGGGGGGGCCGGGCCTACGAGCAGTACTTC.